The 21 T cell receptor beta chains in this list originate from one sample, sequenced in a study of cytomegalovirus exposure and HLA in healthy donors. PCR employed 60 Vbeta and 13 Jbeta primers. Libraries were prepared by immunoSEQ multiplex PCR; TCRdb keeps only in-frame clonotypes and omits some of them. Among about 130,000 clones listed, more than 60% were seen once. Sequences were obtained from PBMCs. The receptor set was obtained from a middle-aged woman in good health and CMV-seronegative.

The rearrangement joins TRBV9 to TRBJ1-5; tentatively, D is TRBD1 (6 bases). The V end was cut by 3 bases, the J end by 8 bases, with 15 bases between. The germline gives CDR1 SGDLS, CDR2 YYNGEE. The CDR3 covers 14 residues. The chain's CDR3 is CASSAGTNLEPQHF. In DNA, the CDR3 is TGTGCCAGCAGCGCCGGGACAAATTTGGAGCCCCAGCATTTT.

CDR3 DNA sequence: TGTGCCAGCAGCTTAGCCACCGCAGGTCTTCAGCCCCAGCATTTT. Protein: CASSLATAGLQPQHF. This chain links TRBV7-9 with TRBJ1-5; the D is unclear. V was pared by 0 bases and J by 6 bases, with 12 bases between. CDR1 is SEHNR and CDR2 is FQNEAQ in the germline V gene (reference sequence). This CDR3 contains 15 residues.

J is TRBJ1-1 and V is TRBV5-4; no definite D call. Trimming shortened V by 6 bases and J by 0 bases, and 12 bases separated the two germline ends. Germline CDR1 SGHNT, CDR2 YYREEE (reference sequence). This CDR3 region has 14 residues. In nucleotides, the CDR3 is TGTGCCAGCAAAGCTAGCGCAGTGAACACTGAAGCTTTCTTT. This encodes CASKASAVNTEAFF.

This chain connects TRBV6-6 to TRBJ1-5; 8 bases match TRBD1. With V trimmed by 6 bases and J by 3 bases, 7 bases remained unmatched. CDR1 is MNHNY, CDR2 SVGAGI, per germline (reference sequence). There are 15 residues in the CDR3. CDR3 in amino acids: CASSRTGGNNQPQHF. CDR3 bases: TGTGCCAGCAGCCGAACAGGGGGAAACAATCAGCCCCAGCATTTT.

The chain couples TRBV5-6 to TRBJ2-2, with 12 bases lining up with TRBD2. CDR1 and CDR2 (germline): SGHDT, YYEEEE. After removal of 4 bases from V and 7 bases from J, the junction contained 8 bases not matched to a gene. The CDR3 totals 16 residues. The CDR3: CASSLGLAGMGGELFF. The CDR3 nucleotides read TGTGCCAGCAGCCTAGGACTAGCGGGGATGGGCGGGGAGCTGTTTTTT.

The chain has TRBV6-6 and TRBJ2-7; 9 bases are shared with TRBD2. V trimming: 5 bases; J trimming: 3 bases; junction bases outside the gene matches: 8. Germline V gene data show CDR1 as MNHNY and CDR2 as SVGAGI (reference sequence). This CDR3 has 15 residues. The CDR3 spells CASSPTAGGLYEQYF. The CDR3 nucleotides are TGTGCCAGCAGTCCCACAGCGGGGGGCCTCTACGAGCAGTACTTC.

The chain is built from TRBV9 and TRBJ1-4; maybe TRBD1 (5 bases). V was cut by 3 bases and J by 5 bases, with 11 bases left in between. Germline CDR1 SGDLS, CDR2 YYNGEE. The CDR3 is 14 residues long. CDR3 nucleotides: TGTGCCAGCAGCGCGGGGGAAGGGAATGAAAAACTGTTTTTT. It codes for CASSAGEGNEKLFF.

This chain connects TRBV5-1 to TRBJ2-5; 10 positions agree with TRBD1. Germline assignment: CDR1 SGHRS and CDR2 YFSETQ. After removal of 3 bases from V and 3 bases from J, the junction contained 2 bases not matched to a gene. CDR3 size: 14 residues. CDR3 amino acids: CASSSGTGEETQYF. The CDR3 nucleotides are TGCGCCAGCAGCTCCGGGACAGGGGAAGAGACCCAGTACTTC.

This chain uses TRBV27 with TRBJ1-1; 7 positions match TRBD1. Losses at the gene ends were 0 bases for V and 1 base for J; bases not matched to a gene: 11. The CDR3 has 18 amino acids. Germline assignment: CDR1 MNHEY and CDR2 SMNVEV (reference sequence). The CDR3 sequence: CASSLSVIGGRPNTEAFF. The CDR3 region has the DNA TGTGCCAGCAGTTTATCGGTTATAGGGGGCCGCCCGAACACTGAAGCTTTCTTT.

Regarding this clone: A junction end diverges from the germline sequence, so it may reflect a read error. The chain joins TRBV15 to TRBJ1-4, with 7 bases identical to TRBD1. The CDR3 consists of 15 residues. Germline assignment: CDR1 LNHNV and CDR2 YYDKDF (reference sequence). The CDR3 reads CAASIEGASNEKLFF. For the CDR3, the DNA is TGTGCCGCCAGCATTGAGGGGGCCTCCAATGAAAAACTGTTTTTT.

CDR3 protein: CASSEGQSVTIYF. Written as DNA, the CDR3 is TGTGCCAGCAGTGAGGGACAGAGTGTCACCATATATTTT. This chain links TRBV6-1 with TRBJ1-3; 7 bases fit TRBD1. Germline V gene lookup returns CDR1 MNHNS and CDR2 SASEGT. Losses at the gene ends were 3 bases for V and 9 bases for J; bases not matched to a gene: 5. The CDR3 is made up of 13 amino acids.

The chain links TRBV7-3 to TRBJ2-1; 8 bases line up with TRBD2. The ends lost 1 base at V and 5 bases at J; junction bases unmatched: 4. Looked up from germline, CDR1 is SGHTA and CDR2 is FQGTGA. CDR3 length equals 15 residues. The CDR3 loop is CASSLSREGHNEQFF. CDR3 sequence (DNA): TGTGCCAGCAGCTTAAGTCGGGAGGGACACAATGAGCAGTTCTTC.

This clone has just one count. The chain uses TRBV9 and TRBJ1-2, with 9 bases that match TRBD1. CDR1 SGDLS and CDR2 YYNGEE come from the germline V gene. The junction had 6 bases not matched to a gene; V was cut back by 2 bases and J by 10 bases. The CDR3 is 13 residues long. CDR3 protein: CASSVTGGAVYTF. Written as DNA, the CDR3 is TGTGCCAGCAGCGTCACAGGGGGCGCGGTCTACACCTTC. Combining the CDR3 with reference TRBV9 and TRBJ1-2 gives the whole variable domain DSGVTQTPKHLITATGQRVTLRCSPRSGDLSVYWYQQSLDQGLQFLIQYYNGEERAKGNILERFSAQQFPDLHSELNLSSLELGDSALYFCASSVTGGAVYTFGSGTRLTVV.

The chain is built from TRBV10-2 and TRBJ2-2; D perhaps matches TRBD2 (6 bases). CDR3 length: 15 amino acids. CDR1 is WSHSY, CDR2 SAAADI, per germline. Deletions cut 0 bases from V and 6 bases from J, with 11 bases between. In nucleotides, the CDR3 is TGCGCCAGCAGTGAGTCGGGAGGAGGGGCCGGGGAGCTGTTTTTT. Translating gives CASSESGGGAGELFF.

As concerns this clone: One junction end disagrees with the germline gene, perhaps due to a read error. The chain joins TRBV28 to TRBJ2-4, with D perhaps TRBD2 (5 bases). Germline CDR1 reads MDHEN; CDR2 reads SYDVKM. The CDR3 is made up of 14 amino acids. The CDR3 here is CASSLREAKNSQYF. The CDR3 DNA follows: TGTGCCAGCAGTTTACGGGAAGCCAAAAACAGTCAGTACTTC.

The gene calls are TRBV5-1 and TRBJ2-3, with 7 bases identical to TRBD1. The CDR3 runs to 14 residues. Germline CDR1 reads SGHRS; CDR2 reads YFSETQ. V gave up 4 bases and J gave up 12 bases; unmatched junction bases: 14. The CDR3 nucleotides read TGCGCCAGCAGCAGGGACAGCCACGAGGGGGTTCAGTATTTT. Its translation is CASSRDSHEGVQYF. Filled out from reference TRBV5-1 and TRBJ2-3, the complete variable domain reads KAGVTQTPRYLIKTRGQQVTLSCSPISGHRSVSWYQQTPGQGLQFLFEYFSETQRNKGNFPGRFSGRQFSNSRSEMNVSTLELGDSALYLCASSRDSHEGVQYFGPGTRLTVL.

On this clone itself: One end of the junction fails to match germline, which may point to a read error. The chain is built from TRBV7-8 and TRBJ2-6; a weak D match, TRBD1 (5 bases). Germline V lookup: CDR1 SGHVS, CDR2 FQNEAQ. This CDR3 spans 16 amino acids. The CDR3 reads CASSLARISGANGLTF. DNA for the CDR3: TGTGCCAGCAGCTTAGCCCGGATCTCTGGGGCCAACGGCCTGACTTTC.

The CDR3 is CASSVEGLDYNEQFF. CDR3 coding DNA: TGTGCCAGCAGCGTAGAGGGACTGGACTACAATGAGCAGTTCTTC. The chain links TRBV9 to TRBJ2-1; D perhaps matches TRBD2 (6 bases). The CDR3 covers 15 residues. Trimming left V 0 bases short and J 3 bases short, with 10 bases between. CDR1 is SGDLS, CDR2 YYNGEE, per germline.

The CDR3 DNA sequence: TGTGCCAGCAAGCCCCGGGACAGGGAGTGGAGCAATGAGCAGTTCTTC. Its protein product is CASKPRDREWSNEQFF. This chain connects TRBV27 to TRBJ2-1, with TRBD1 identical over 9 bases. J gave up 6 bases and V 7 bases, and 13 bases lay outside the gene matches. CDR3 length equals 16 residues. Germline V gene sequence: CDR1 MNHEY, CDR2 SMNVEV (reference sequence).

Notes on this clone: The junction does not match germline at one end; this may be a read error. The chain employs TRBV5-6 and TRBJ2-6, with 9 bases fitting TRBD1. The CDR3 consists of 17 residues. Germline V gene lookup returns CDR1 SGHDT and CDR2 YYEEEE. CDR3 in DNA: TGTGCCAGCAGGAAAGGGACAGGGCGGACTGGGGCCAACGGCCTGACTTTC. It specifies CASRKGTGRTGANGLTF.

The chain has TRBV7-9 and TRBJ1-2, with a tentative D call TRBD1 (5 bases). The germline V gene encodes CDR1 SEHNR and CDR2 FQNEAQ (reference sequence). CDR3 size: 15 residues. Deletions cut 0 bases from V and 4 bases from J, with 12 bases between. The DNA for the CDR3 is TGTGCCAGCAGCTTAGCGCGGGGGGTTGGCTATGGCTACACCTTC. This translates into CASSLARGVGYGYTF. Using reference TRBV7-9 and TRBJ1-2 for the parts outside the CDR3, the full variable domain is DTGVSQNPRHKITKRGQNVTFRCDPISEHNRLYWYRQTLGQGPEFLTYFQNEAQLEKSRLLSDRFSAERPKGSFSTLEIQRTEQGDSAMYLCASSLARGVGYGYTFGSGTRLTVV.